The 24 T cell receptor beta chains in this list originate from one sample, sequenced in a study of T cell repertoires and leukemia-associated antigens. TCRdb recomputed calls from the 5' RACE reads with MiXCR, one row per CDR3 protein. This sample has about 9,800 distinct CDR3 sequences, with about 40% found just once. Antigens for these TCRs are unknown. Material for sequencing was CD3+ T cells sorted from blood and cultured. The receptors derive from a female donor in good health.

Within the sample, this clonotype is medium-sized. The gene calls are TRBV20-1 and TRBJ2-1; 8 bases line up with TRBD2. V gave up 4 bases and J gave up 0 bases; unmatched junction bases: 2. The CDR3 runs to 14 residues. CDR1 is DFQATT and CDR2 is SNEGSKA in the germline V gene (reference sequence). The CDR3 DNA reads as TGCAGTGCTACCGGGACTAGCTCCTACAATGAGCAGTTCTTC. As protein: CSATGTSSYNEQFF.

This clonotype appeared a few times. The chain couples TRBV9 to TRBJ1-1; 9 bases fit TRBD1. V trimming: 4 bases; J trimming: 3 bases; junction bases outside the gene matches: 4. This CDR3 is built from 14 residues. The germline V gene has CDR1 SGDLS and CDR2 YYNGEE. The CDR3 protein is CASSPRTGDTEAFF. CDR3 DNA: TGTGCCAGCAGCCCCCGGACAGGGGACACTGAAGCTTTCTTT.

The chain employs TRBV29-1 and TRBJ2-7, with 7 bases fitting TRBD2. With V trimmed by 3 bases and J by 0 bases, 5 bases remained unmatched. CDR3 length equals 14 residues. Germline-derived CDR1 and CDR2 are SQVTM and ANQGSEA. CDR3 in DNA: TGCAGCGTTGAGGTGACTAGCCTCTCCTACGAGCAGTACTTC. It specifies CSVEVTSLSYEQYF.

This clonotype was counted at least ten times. This sequence joins TRBV5-1 and TRBJ1-2; weak D call: TRBD1 (5 bases). This CDR3 contains 14 residues. The germline gives CDR1 SGHRS, CDR2 YFSETQ. Trimming removed 4 bases from V and 8 bases from J, with 18 bases in between. The CDR3 DNA sequence: TGCGCCAGCAGCCCGCCCGGGGGATCGGGGGGCTACACCTTC. Translating gives CASSPPGGSGGYTF.

This chain connects TRBV11-3 to TRBJ2-5; weak D call: TRBD1 (6 bases). The V gene lost 1 base and the J gene lost 1 base, with 7 bases spanning the gap. The CDR3 runs to 14 residues. Germline CDR1 and CDR2: SGHNT and YENEEA. DNA for the CDR3: TGTGCCAGCAGCTTAGGAGGGGGCCAAGAGACCCAGTACTTC. Amino acids: CASSLGGGQETQYF. Drawing the rest from reference TRBV11-3 and TRBJ2-5, the complete variable domain is EAGVVQSPRYKIIEKKQPVAFWCNPISGHNTLYWYLQNLGQGPELLIRYENEEAVDDSQLPKDRFSAERLKGVDSTLKIQPAELGDSAVYLCASSLGGGQETQYFGPGTRLLVL.

This clonotype has at least ten counts. Compared with germline, one end of the junction differs, possibly owing to a read error. The chain uses TRBV5-1 and TRBJ2-2; either TRBD1 or TRBD2 may fit D (5 bases each). From germline, CDR1 is SGHRS and CDR2 YFSETQ. CDR3 length equals 15 residues. Written as DNA, the CDR3 is TGCGCCAGCAGCGGTGGGGGACCGAATACCGGGGAGCTGTTTTTT. Encoded protein: CASSGGGPNTGELFF.

The chain has TRBV24-1 and TRBJ2-5, with D perhaps being TRBD1 or TRBD2 (6 bases each). The V end lost 8 bases, the J end lost 0 bases, and 18 bases lay between the germline ends. CDR1 and CDR2 from the germline V gene are KGHDR and SFDVKD. CDR3 length equals 16 residues. CDR3 coding DNA: TGTGCCACCATGGCGGGACACCTAAACGACCAAGAGACCCAGTACTTC. Translating it yields CATMAGHLNDQETQYF.

This clonotype was observed a few times. The rearrangement joins TRBV29-1 to TRBJ1-1, with 9 positions matching TRBD1. This CDR3 is 16 amino acids long. J gave up 5 bases and V 5 bases, and 15 bases lay outside the gene matches. Germline CDR1 is SQVTM and CDR2 is ANQGSEA. The CDR3 DNA follows: TGCAGCGTTTGGGGGAGACCGGGACAGGGTGGGACTGAAGCTTTCTTT. Protein: CSVWGRPGQGGTEAFF.

This chain joins TRBV6-1 and TRBJ1-2; D ambiguous. V was clipped by 8 bases and J by 4 bases, with 11 bases between them. Germline V gene data show CDR1 as MNHNS and CDR2 as SASEGT. This CDR3 has 12 residues. CDR3 nucleotides: TGTGCCAGCGGGAGAGGCAGCTATGGCTACACCTTC. This gives the protein CASGRGSYGYTF.

This CDR3 reads CASSYGPAGARNEQFF. Here the CDR3 DNA reads TGCGCCAGCAGCTACGGACCAGCGGGAGCACGCAATGAGCAGTTCTTC. The V and J genes are TRBV5-1 and TRBJ2-1; TRBD2 matches 8 bases. With 3 bases clipped from V and 6 bases from J, the junction kept 11 bases outside the gene matches. The CDR3 spans 16 residues. The germline V gene encodes CDR1 SGHRS and CDR2 YFSETQ.

The CDR3: CASSVSSGTYNEQFF. The CDR3 DNA reads TGTGCCAGCAGCGTGTCTAGCGGGACCTACAATGAGCAGTTCTTC. V and J are TRBV9 and TRBJ2-1; 9 nucleotides agree with TRBD2. CDR1 SGDLS and CDR2 YYNGEE come from the germline V gene. The CDR3 is 15 amino acids. Unmatched junction bases numbered 2, after V lost 2 bases and J lost 2 bases.

This clonotype has a count of ten or more. The rearrangement uses TRBV7-2 and TRBJ2-3; 13 bases align to TRBD2. Trimming cost V 6 bases and J 3 bases; bases outside gene matches: 9. The CDR3 loop spans 17 amino acids. Germline CDR1 reads SGHTA; CDR2 reads FQGNSA. DNA for the CDR3: TGTGCCAGCAGGCCAACTAGCGGGAGGGCCGGTACAGATACGCAGTATTTT. Protein sequence: CASRPTSGRAGTDTQYF.

The count of this clonotype is one. The rearrangement links TRBV29-1 to TRBJ2-7; D remains unclear. The CDR3 runs 12 residues. Trimming took 5 bases from V and 0 from J, leaving 8 bases between them. From germline, CDR1 is SQVTM and CDR2 ANQGSEA. CDR3 DNA sequence: TGCAGCGTTTCCCGAAGCTCCTACGAGCAGTACTTC. Protein: CSVSRSSYEQYF.

Many counts were recorded for this clonotype. The chain couples TRBV30 to TRBJ2-1, with a tentative D call TRBD2 (6 bases). Germline V gives CDR1 GTSNPN, CDR2 SVGIG (reference sequence). Trimming cost V 2 bases and J 5 bases, with 13 bases left between them. The CDR3 runs to 14 residues. This CDR3 is CAWSRRARNNEQFF. CDR3 nucleotides: TGTGCCTGGAGTCGGAGGGCCCGTAACAATGAGCAGTTCTTC.

V and J are TRBV3-1 and TRBJ2-1; 8 bases agree with TRBD2. The CDR3 sequence is 17 residues long. J gave up 6 bases and V 2 bases, and 12 bases lay outside the gene matches. CDR1 and CDR2 (germline): LGHDT, YNNKEL (reference sequence). CDR3 bases: TGTGCCAGCAGCCAAATCTTCCCCAGCGGGAGTTTCAATGAGCAGTTCTTC. Encoded protein: CASSQIFPSGSFNEQFF.

On this clonotype itself: A read error may be the cause here, since a much bigger clone is one base away. The chain has TRBV7-9 and TRBJ2-1; D gene ambiguous. This CDR3 is built from 10 residues. In germline, CDR1 is SEHNR, CDR2 FQNEAQ (reference sequence). The DNA of the CDR3 is TGTGCCTGCAGCTCCAATGAGCAGTTCTTC. This gives the protein CACSSNEQFF. The variable domain in full, completed from reference TRBV7-9 and TRBJ2-1, reads DTGVSQNPRHKITKRGQNVTFRCDPISEHNRLYWYRQTLGQGPEFLTYFQNEAQLEKSRLLSDRFSAERPKGSFSTLEIQRTEQGDSAMYLCACSSNEQFFGPGTRLTVL.

In its sample, this clonotype was seen many times. The chain employs TRBV4-3 and TRBJ1-2, with D uncertain. The CDR3 sequence is 14 residues long. CDR1 and CDR2 from the germline V gene are LGHNA and YSLEER. The ends were cut back, 0 bases at V and 3 bases at J, with 8 bases in the middle. CDR3 sequence reads: CASSQDRAHYGYTF. CDR3 nucleotides: TGCGCCAGCAGCCAAGATAGGGCTCACTATGGCTACACCTTC.

This rearrangement joins TRBV5-1 to TRBJ2-3; D gene unclear. V was pared by 0 bases and J by 0 bases, with 8 bases between. The CDR3 has 15 amino acids. Germline V gene lookup returns CDR1 SGHRS and CDR2 YFSETQ. The DNA of the CDR3 is TGCGCCAGCAGCTTGGGCAGAACTAGCACAGATACGCAGTATTTT. As protein: CASSLGRTSTDTQYF.

The chain uses TRBV20-1 and TRBJ2-5, with 15 bases lining up with TRBD2. V shed 0 bases and J 4 bases; nucleotides not matched to a gene: 6. This CDR3 comprises 17 residues. Germline CDR1 is DFQATT and CDR2 is SNEGSKA (reference sequence). The CDR3 region is CSARDMGLAGGVETQYF. For the CDR3, the DNA is TGCAGTGCTAGAGATATGGGACTAGCGGGAGGTGTAGAGACCCAGTACTTC.

A few counts support this clonotype. The chain carries TRBV11-1 and TRBJ2-1; a possible D gene is TRBD1 (6 bases). Germline V gene lookup returns CDR1 SGHAT and CDR2 FQDESV (reference sequence). The CDR3 extends over 14 amino acids. The V end was cut by 4 bases, the J end by 6 bases, with 13 bases between. Here the CDR3 DNA reads TGTGCCAGCAGCTCCCGGGACATTAGCAATGAGCAGTTCTTC. Encoded protein: CASSSRDISNEQFF.

CDR3 region: CASSFVDRGISPLHF. The CDR3 DNA reads TGTGCCAGCAGTTTTGTGGACAGGGGAATTTCACCCCTCCACTTT. The chain employs TRBV27 and TRBJ1-6; 9 bases agree with TRBD1. This CDR3 region has 15 residues. With 3 bases clipped from V and 9 bases from J, the junction kept 6 bases outside the gene matches. From germline, CDR1 is MNHEY and CDR2 SMNVEV (reference sequence).

The V gene is TRBV12-3 or TRBV12-4, the J gene TRBJ2-3, with D possibly being TRBD2 (5 bases). The CDR3 contains 15 residues. Trimming cost V 6 bases and J 11 bases, with 24 bases left between them. The CDR3 region has the DNA TGTGCCAGCAGGGGAGCTAGTAACTCCTACAATGAGCAGTATTTT. It translates to CASRGASNSYNEQYF.

The chain combines TRBV5-1 with TRBJ2-7; no reliable D call. CDR1 and CDR2 (germline): SGHRS, YFSETQ. V lost 4 bases and J lost 5, with 19 bases in between. The CDR3 loop spans 15 amino acids. Written as DNA, the CDR3 is TGCGCCAGCAGCCAATCGGTACTTGCCACAGACGAGCAGTACTTC. As protein: CASSQSVLATDEQYF.

V usage is TRBV4-2 and J usage is TRBJ2-3; possibly TRBD2 for D (5 bases). Trimming stripped 1 base from V and 1 base from J, with 12 bases between. Per the germline V gene, CDR1 is LGHNA and CDR2 is YNFKEQ. The CDR3 consists of 16 residues. The CDR3 region has the DNA TGTGCCAGCAGCCAAGGGGTCCGGCGGGGCACAGATACGCAGTATTTT. Its protein product is CASSQGVRRGTDTQYF.